One T cell receptor (beta chain) is described in this entry. Its antigen remains unidentified. The record originates from a study of cytomegalovirus exposure and HLA in healthy donors. Regarding the study as a whole: Analyzed later, association rates of TCRs varied across HLA loci, with DRB1 most and HLA-C fewest.

Primers for the PCR totalled 60 Vbeta and 13 Jbeta. Study processing details: In a later analysis, roughly 10 million of about 80 million unique beta chains occurred in at least two donors. Profiled with immunoSEQ multiplex PCR; TCRdb holds only in-frame clones, not every one. D and trimming were read from the DNA, whereas the V and J calls and clone size are those reported in that table. The table has about 140,000 clones, approximately 82% seen once; the top ten hold approximately 1.9%. This CDR3 comprises 15 residues. CDR1 is MGHRA, CDR2 YSYEKL, per germline. Trimming cost V 0 bases and J 3 bases; bases outside gene matches: 4.

The source of this sequence is a middle-aged woman in good health and CMV-seronegative. This rearrangement joins TRBV4-1 to TRBJ2-7; 8 bases are a match to TRBD1. Sequenced material: PBMCs. CDR3 protein: CASSQDRDRFYEQYF. The DNA for the CDR3 is TGCGCCAGCAGCCAAGACCGGGACAGGTTCTACGAGCAGTACTTC.